This T cell receptor beta chain comes out of a study of OX40 agonist ivuxolimab in advanced cancers. Germline V gene sequence: CDR1 SGDLS, CDR2 YYNGEE. The CDR3 covers 16 residues. V lost 3 bases and J lost 1, with 16 bases in between. Libraries were prepared by immunoSEQ multiplex PCR; TCRdb keeps only in-frame clonotypes and omits some of them. The data contain almost 20,000 clones, roughly 90% of them singletons. V usage is TRBV9 and J usage is TRBJ1-1, with D perhaps matching TRBD1 (5 bases). The sample here was CD4+ or CD8+ T cells sorted from blood, taken in a trial of the OX40 agonist ivuxolimab. This TCR came from an adult with an advanced solid tumor such as melanoma, head and neck, liver or kidney cancer. CDR3 amino acids: CASSATGTERNTEAFF. The CDR3 DNA reads TGTGCCAGCAGCGCCACAGGAACAGAGCGGAACACTGAAGCTTTCTTT.